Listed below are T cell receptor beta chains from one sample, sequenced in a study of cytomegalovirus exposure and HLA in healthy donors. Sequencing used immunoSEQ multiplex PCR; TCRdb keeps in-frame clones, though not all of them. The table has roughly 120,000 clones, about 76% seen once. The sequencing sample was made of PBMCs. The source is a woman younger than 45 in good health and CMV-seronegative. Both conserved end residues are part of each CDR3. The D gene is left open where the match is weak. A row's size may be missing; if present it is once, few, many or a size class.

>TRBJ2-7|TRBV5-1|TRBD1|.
TGCGCCAGCAGCTTGGTGGACAGGGGCGAGCAGTACTTC
CASSLVDRGEQYF
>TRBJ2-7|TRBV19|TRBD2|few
TGTGCCAGTAGTAGGCTAGCGGCGGACTCCTACGAGCAGTACTTC
CASSRLAADSYEQYF
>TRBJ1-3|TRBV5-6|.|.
TGTGCCAGCAGCTCAGACTCTGGAAACACCATATATTTT
CASSSDSGNTIYF
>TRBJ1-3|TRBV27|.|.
TGTGCCAGCAGTTTAGACTCCGAGTCTGGAAACACCATATATTTT
CASSLDSESGNTIYF
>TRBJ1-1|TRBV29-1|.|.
TGCAGCGTTGGCCTCATGGAGCATGACGAGAACACTGAAGCTTTCTTT
CSVGLMEHDENTEAFF
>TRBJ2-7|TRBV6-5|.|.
TGTGCCAGCAGTTACTCGGTCCCGGGGTCGGGCTACGAGCAGTACTTC
CASSYSVPGSGYEQYF
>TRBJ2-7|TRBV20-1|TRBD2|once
TGCAGTGCTGGTGGACTAGCGGGGGATTTC
CSAGGLAGDF
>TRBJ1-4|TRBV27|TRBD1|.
TGTGCCAGCAGCCCCCTCGGGACAGGGGGGGCGATTAATGAAAAACTGTTTTTT
CASSPLGTGGAINEKLFF
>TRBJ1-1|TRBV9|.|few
TGTGCCAGCAGCGTCTCAGTTACCGAGGGTGAAGCTTTCTTT
CASSVSVTEGEAFF
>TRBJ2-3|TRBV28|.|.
TGTGCCAGCAGTCTCTTTGCGGACAGACGCAATACGCAGTATTTT
CASSLFADRRNTQYF
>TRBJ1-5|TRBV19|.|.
TGTGCCAGTAGTATGGCGGAGGGGCTGGGGAGTCAGCCCCAGCATTTT
CASSMAEGLGSQPQHF
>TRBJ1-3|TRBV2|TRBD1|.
TGTGCCAGCAGTGAAGCGGACAGGGTTACATACACCATATATTTT
CASSEADRVTYTIYF
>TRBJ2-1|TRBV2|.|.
TGTGCCAGCACGAAGCGGGCCGTGGATGAGCAGTTCTTC
CASTKRAVDEQFF
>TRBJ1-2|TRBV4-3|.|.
TGCGCCAGCAGCCAATCCGACAGAAACTATGGCTACACCTTC
CASSQSDRNYGYTF
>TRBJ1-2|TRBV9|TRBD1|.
TGTGCCAGCAGCGTAGAGACAGGGGCTTCTAACTATGGCTACACCTTC
CASSVETGASNYGYTF
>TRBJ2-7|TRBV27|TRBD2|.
TGTGCCAGCGGATGGCGGGAGGGCCTCTACGAGCAGTACTTC
CASGWREGLYEQYF
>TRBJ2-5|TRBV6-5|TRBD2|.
TGTGCCAGCAGACGACTAGCGGGAGGTTGGGAGACCCAGTACTTC
CASRRLAGGWETQYF
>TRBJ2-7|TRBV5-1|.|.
TGCGCCAGCATGGGGGGGGCGAGCTACGAGCAGTACTTC
CASMGGASYEQYF
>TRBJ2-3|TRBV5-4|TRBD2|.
TGTGCCAGCGGGAGGGCCCCAGATACGCAGTATTTT
CASGRAPDTQYF
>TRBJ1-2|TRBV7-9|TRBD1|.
TGTGCCAGCAGCTTCGGACAGGGTACAAACTATGGCTACACCTTC
CASSFGQGTNYGYTF
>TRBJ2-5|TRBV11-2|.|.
TGTGCCAGCACGGGGTCCTCGGGACTTCAAGAGACCCAGTACTTC
CASTGSSGLQETQYF
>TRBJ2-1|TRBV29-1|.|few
TGCAGCGTTGAAGATGGGGGCGGGTTCTCGCGGAGGAATGAGCAGTTCTTC
CSVEDGGGFSRRNEQFF
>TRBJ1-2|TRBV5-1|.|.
TGCGCCAGCAGCTTGGAAAACAGGCTTACCCGCTACACCTTC
CASSLENRLTRYTF
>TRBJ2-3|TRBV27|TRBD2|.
TGTGCCAGCAGCCAGGGACTAGCGGGAAGGGCGCAGTATTTT
CASSQGLAGRAQYF
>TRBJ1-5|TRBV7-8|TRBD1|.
TGTGCCAGCAGCTTAGAGATTGGACAGGGAGTCTTCAATCAGCCCCAGCATTTT
CASSLEIGQGVFNQPQHF
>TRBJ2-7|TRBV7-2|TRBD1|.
TGTGCCAGCAGCCCCTACAGGGGATCCTACGAGCAGTACTTC
CASSPYRGSYEQYF
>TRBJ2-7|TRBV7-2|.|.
TGTGCCAGCAGCTTAGTGTCATCAGCGGCCCAAACCCCCTACGAGCAGTACTTC
CASSLVSSAAQTPYEQYF
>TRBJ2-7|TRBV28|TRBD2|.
TGTGCCAGCAGTTTACCCACTACTAGCGGTGCCACCTACGAGCAGTACTTC
CASSLPTTSGATYEQYF
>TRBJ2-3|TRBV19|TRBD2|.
TGTGCCAGTACCTCTACTAGCGGTGGGGGTGGTACGCAGTATTTT
CASTSTSGGGGTQYF
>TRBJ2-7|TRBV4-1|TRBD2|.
TGCGCCAGCAGCCAAGATCTACTAGCGGGAGGGCCAGAGGAGCAGTACTTC
CASSQDLLAGGPEEQYF
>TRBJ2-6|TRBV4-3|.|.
TGCGCCAGCAGCCAGGCCAGGGGCTCTGGGGCCAACGTCCTGACTTTC
CASSQARGSGANVLTF
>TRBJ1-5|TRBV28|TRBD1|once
TGTGCCAGCAGTTTCCGGGGACAGGGTAGCAATCAGCCCCAGCATTTT
CASSFRGQGSNQPQHF
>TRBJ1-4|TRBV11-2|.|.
TGTGCCAGCAGCTCAGGACAGCCAAATGAAAAACTGTTTTTT
CASSSGQPNEKLFF
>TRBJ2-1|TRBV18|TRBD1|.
TGTGCCAGCTCCAGGGACAGGAGTAACAATGAGCAGTTCTTC
CASSRDRSNNEQFF
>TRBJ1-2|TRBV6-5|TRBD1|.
TGTGCCAGCAGTTACAGGGGACAGCCTATCGATGGCTACACCTTC
CASSYRGQPIDGYTF
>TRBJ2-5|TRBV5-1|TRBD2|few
TGCGCCAGCAGCTTCGGGACTAGCGGGAGTGGTAAGACCCAGTACTTC
CASSFGTSGSGKTQYF
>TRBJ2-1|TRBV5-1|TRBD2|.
TGCGCCAGCAGCTGGGGAACTAGCGGCTACAATGAGCAGTTCTTC
CASSWGTSGYNEQFF
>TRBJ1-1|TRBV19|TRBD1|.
TGTGCCAGTAGTATGACAGGGGGCTTGACTGAAGCTTTCTTT
CASSMTGGLTEAFF
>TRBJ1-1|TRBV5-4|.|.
TGTGCCAGCAGCTTCGAAAGACAGATTCGGGACTCAAGGTTT
CASSFERQIRDSRF
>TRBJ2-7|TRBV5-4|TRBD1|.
TGTGCCAGCAGCTCTGGACAGGGCGCCTTCTACGAGCAGTACTTC
CASSSGQGAFYEQYF
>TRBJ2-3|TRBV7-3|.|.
TGTGCCAGCAGCTTAGGTAGCGGCACAGATACGCAGTATTTT
CASSLGSGTDTQYF
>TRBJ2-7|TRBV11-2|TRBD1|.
TGTGCCAGCAGCTATCGGACAGGGGGGGACGAGCAGTACTTC
CASSYRTGGDEQYF
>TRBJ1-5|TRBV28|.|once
TGTGCCAGCAGTTTAGAGGGAGTGGGCAATCAGCCCCAGCATTTT
CASSLEGVGNQPQHF
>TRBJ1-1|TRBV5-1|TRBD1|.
TGCGCCAGCAGCTTGGCAGGGGGCAGATATAAGGGGAACACTGAAGCTTTCTTT
CASSLAGGRYKGNTEAFF
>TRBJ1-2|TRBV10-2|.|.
TGCGCCAGCAGTGAGTCTTCCGGGTACGGCTACACCTTC
CASSESSGYGYTF
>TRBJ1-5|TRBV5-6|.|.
TGTGCCAGCAGCTTGGGACAGGAAGCCCAGCCCCAGCATTTT
CASSLGQEAQPQHF
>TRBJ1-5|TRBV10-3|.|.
TGTGCCATCAGTGAGACGGCGGAAGATAGCAATCAGCCCCAGCATTTT
CAISETAEDSNQPQHF
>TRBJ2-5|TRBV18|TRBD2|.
TGTGCCAGCTCACCCCTGGACGGGGGGGCAGAGACCCAGTACTTC
CASSPLDGGAETQYF
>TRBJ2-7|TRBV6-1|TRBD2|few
TGTGCCACCCTACTAGCGGGATCCTACGAGCAGTACTTC
CATLLAGSYEQYF
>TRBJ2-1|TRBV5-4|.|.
TGTGCCAGCAGCTTGGCGGGGGTAAATGAGCAGTTCTTC
CASSLAGVNEQFF
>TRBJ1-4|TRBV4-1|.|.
TGCGCCAGCAGCCAAGACCGTCAGTTCAATGAAAAACTGTTTTTT
CASSQDRQFNEKLFF
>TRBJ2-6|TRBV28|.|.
TGTGCCAGCAGATCTCGGGTTAGCGGGGCCAACGTCCTGACTTTC
CASRSRVSGANVLTF
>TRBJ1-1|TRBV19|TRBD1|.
TGTGCCATCAGCGAACACGGGACAGGGGGCCACGAGAACACTGAAGCTTTCTTT
CAISEHGTGGHENTEAFF
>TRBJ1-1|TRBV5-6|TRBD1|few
TGTGCCAGCAGCGCCGGGACAGGGAAGAACACTGAAGCTTTCTTT
CASSAGTGKNTEAFF
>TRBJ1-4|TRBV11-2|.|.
TGTGCCAGCAGCTTCGCCCCGATGACAAATGAAAAACTGTTTTTT
CASSFAPMTNEKLFF
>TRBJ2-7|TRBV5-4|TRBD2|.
TGTGCCAGCAGCTTGGCCCTAGCGGGAGGGCCAAGATCAAGGTCTGACGAGCAGTACTTC
CASSLALAGGPRSRSDEQYF